This TCR beta chain was captured in a study of T cells in Graves' hyperthyroidism and ophthalmopathy. CDR3 length: 15 amino acids. V was shortened by 7 bases and J by 8 bases, with 23 bases between the two germline ends. CDR1 is LNHDA, CDR2 SQIVND, per germline (reference sequence). Amplification of TCR beta CDR3 regions used RNA as the template. When the TCR CDR3 underwent first-round RT-PCR, the HTBI primer set was used. MiXCR was run by TCRdb on the multiplex PCR reads, yielding one entry per CDR3 protein. The table lists about 560,000 distinct CDR3 sequences, over 15% of them singletons. This chain uses TRBV19 with TRBJ1-1, with D unresolved. The TCR comes from a woman between 18 and 29 years old with Graves' hyperthyroidism. The sample comprised blood. The CDR3: CASTHMDGRSGEAFF. The CDR3 DNA is TGTGCCAGTACTCATATGGACGGCCGTTCGGGAGAAGCTTTCTTT.